A selection of T cell receptor beta chains follows, all from one sample in a study of blood T cells in healthy people across ages. One entry per CDR3 protein results from TCRdb running MiXCR on the 5' RACE reads. The repertoire consists of hundreds of thousands of distinct CDR3 sequences, with about 52% occurring once and the leading ten covering under 65%. Sequenced material: blood. Every receptor here comes from a man in his sixties in good health. CDR3s include the opening cysteine and the closing phenylalanine or tryptophan.

v_call,cdr3_length,j_call,cdr3_aa
TRBV6-2/TRBV6-3,15,TRBJ2-1,CASSRGGSSYNEQFF
TRBV15,12,TRBJ2-5,CATSRGKGEQYF
TRBV24-1,13,TRBJ2-2,CATGWANTGELFF
TRBV5-1,13,TRBJ2-7,CASSPGTQNEQYF
TRBV9,16,TRBJ2-5,CASSPGRTSAQETLYF
TRBV21-1,16,TRBJ2-4,CASSARQGASKNIQYF
TRBV29-1,14,TRBJ2-2,CSVGAGVVSGELFF
TRBV6-4,14,TRBJ2-3,CASSLRRGADTQYF
TRBV6-5,15,TRBJ2-4,CASSYFSVVGNIQYF
TRBV7-2,15,TRBJ2-1,CASSFTGRAYNEQFF
TRBV20-1,16,TRBJ1-2,CSARDLWGQGNYGYTF
TRBV7-2,13,-,CASSLRTQETQYF
TRBV5-6,13,TRBJ2-7,CASSFTDNYEQYF
TRBV12-3/TRBV12-4,13,TRBJ2-7,CASTQGLAYEQYF
TRBV7-2,16,TRBJ2-7,CASSLARSAIGYEQYF
TRBV29-1,13,TRBJ1-4,CSVEQTPNEKLFF
TRBV7-9,14,TRBJ2-5,CASSLDHSQETQYF
TRBV2,15,TRBJ2-1,CASSTSGSSYNERYF
TRBV4-1,14,-,CASSRLAGGETQYF
TRBV10-2,14,TRBJ2-1,CASTYSAGGNEQFF
TRBV4-3,14,TRBJ1-2,CASSQERGVDGYTF
TRBV6-2/TRBV6-3,17,TRBJ2-3,CASRTTSGTTLTDTQYF